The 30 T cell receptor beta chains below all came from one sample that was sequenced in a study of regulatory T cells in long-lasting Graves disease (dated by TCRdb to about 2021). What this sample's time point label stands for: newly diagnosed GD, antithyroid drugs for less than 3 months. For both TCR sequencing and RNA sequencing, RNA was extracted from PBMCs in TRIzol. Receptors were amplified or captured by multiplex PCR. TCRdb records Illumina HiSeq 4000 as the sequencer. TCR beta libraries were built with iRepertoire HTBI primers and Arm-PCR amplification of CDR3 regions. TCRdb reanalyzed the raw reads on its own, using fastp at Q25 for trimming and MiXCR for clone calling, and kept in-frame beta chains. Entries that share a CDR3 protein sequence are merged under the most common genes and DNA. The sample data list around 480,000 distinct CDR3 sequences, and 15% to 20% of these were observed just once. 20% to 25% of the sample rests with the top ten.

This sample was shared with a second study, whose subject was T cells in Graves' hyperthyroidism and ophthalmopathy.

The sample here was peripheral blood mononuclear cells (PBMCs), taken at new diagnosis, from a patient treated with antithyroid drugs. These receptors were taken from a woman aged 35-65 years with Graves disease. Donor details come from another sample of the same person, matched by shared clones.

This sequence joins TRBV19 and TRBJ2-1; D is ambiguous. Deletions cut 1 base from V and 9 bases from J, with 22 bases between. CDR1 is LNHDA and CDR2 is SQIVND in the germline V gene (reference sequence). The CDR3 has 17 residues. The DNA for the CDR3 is TGTGCCAGTAGTATAGCCCCGTTACTCACGGCCCGGCGTGAGCAGTTCTTC. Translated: CASSIAPLLTARREQFF.

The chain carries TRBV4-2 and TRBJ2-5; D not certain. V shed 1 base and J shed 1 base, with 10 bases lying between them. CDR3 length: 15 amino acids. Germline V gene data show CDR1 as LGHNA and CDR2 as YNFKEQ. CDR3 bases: TGTGCCAGCAGCCAAGGAGGCCGCCTCCAAGAGACCCAGTACTTC. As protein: CASSQGGRLQETQYF.

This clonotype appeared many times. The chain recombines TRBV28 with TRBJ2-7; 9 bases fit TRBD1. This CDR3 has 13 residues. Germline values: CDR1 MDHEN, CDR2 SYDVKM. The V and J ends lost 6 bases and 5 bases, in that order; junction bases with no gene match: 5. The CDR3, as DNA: TGTGCCAGCAGGCGGACAGGGGTGCACGAGCAGTACTTC. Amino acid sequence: CASRRTGVHEQYF.

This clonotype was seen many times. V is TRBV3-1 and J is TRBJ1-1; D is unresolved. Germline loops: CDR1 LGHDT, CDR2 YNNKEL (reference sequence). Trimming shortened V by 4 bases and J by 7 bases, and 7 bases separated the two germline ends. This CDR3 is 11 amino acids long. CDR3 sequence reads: CASSLSGEAFF. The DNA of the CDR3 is TGTGCCAGCAGCCTTAGTGGTGAAGCTTTCTTT.

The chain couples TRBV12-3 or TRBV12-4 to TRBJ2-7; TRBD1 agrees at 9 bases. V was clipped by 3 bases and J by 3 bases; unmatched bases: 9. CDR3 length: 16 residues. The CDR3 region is CASSLLWTGASYEQYF. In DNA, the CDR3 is TGTGCCAGCAGTTTGCTTTGGACAGGGGCAAGCTACGAGCAGTACTTC.

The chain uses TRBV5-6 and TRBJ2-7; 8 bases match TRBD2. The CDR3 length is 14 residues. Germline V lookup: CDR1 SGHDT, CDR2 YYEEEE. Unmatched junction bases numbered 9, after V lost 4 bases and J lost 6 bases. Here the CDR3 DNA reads TGTGCCAGCAGCCCCGTCGGGGGGGATATCGAGCAGTACTTC. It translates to CASSPVGGDIEQYF.

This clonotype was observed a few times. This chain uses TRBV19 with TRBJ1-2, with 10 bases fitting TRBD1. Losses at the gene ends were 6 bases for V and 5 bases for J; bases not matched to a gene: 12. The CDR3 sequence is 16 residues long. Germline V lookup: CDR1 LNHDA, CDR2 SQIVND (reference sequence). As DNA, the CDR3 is TGTGCCAGTAGCCAAGAGGGGACAGGGGTTCCTTATGGCTACACCTTC. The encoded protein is CASSQEGTGVPYGYTF.

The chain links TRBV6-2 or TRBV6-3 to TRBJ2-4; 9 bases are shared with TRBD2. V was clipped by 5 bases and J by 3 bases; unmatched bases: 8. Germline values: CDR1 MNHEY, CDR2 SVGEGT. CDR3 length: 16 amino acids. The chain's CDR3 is CASSEVDSGGKNIQYF. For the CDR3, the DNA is TGTGCCAGCAGTGAAGTGGATAGCGGGGGCAAAAACATTCAGTACTTC.

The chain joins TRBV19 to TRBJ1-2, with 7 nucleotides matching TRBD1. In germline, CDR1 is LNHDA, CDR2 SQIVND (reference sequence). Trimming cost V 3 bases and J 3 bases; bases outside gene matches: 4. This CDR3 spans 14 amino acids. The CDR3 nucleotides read TGTGCCAGTAGTATTAGGGACAGATACTATGGCTACACCTTC. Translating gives CASSIRDRYYGYTF. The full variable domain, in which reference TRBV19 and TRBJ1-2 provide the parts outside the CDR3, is DGGITQSPKYLFRKEGQNVTLSCEQNLNHDAMYWYRQDPGQGLRLIYYSQIVNDFQKGDIAEGYSVSREKKESFPLTVTSAQKNPTAFYLCASSIRDRYYGYTFGSGTRLTVV.

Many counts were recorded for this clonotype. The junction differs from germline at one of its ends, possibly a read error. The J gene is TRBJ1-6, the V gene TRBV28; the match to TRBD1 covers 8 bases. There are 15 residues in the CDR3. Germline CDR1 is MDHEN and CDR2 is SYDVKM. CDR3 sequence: CASNLGDRNNSPLHF. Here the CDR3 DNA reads TGTGCCAGCAATTTAGGGGACAGGAATAATTCACCCCTCCACTTT. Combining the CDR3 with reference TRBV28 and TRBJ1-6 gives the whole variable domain DVKVTQSSRYLVKRTGEKVFLECVQDMDHENMFWYRQDPGLGLRLIYFSYDVKMKEKGDIPEGYSVSREKKERFSLILESASTNQTSMYLCASNLGDRNNSPLHFGNGTRLTVT.

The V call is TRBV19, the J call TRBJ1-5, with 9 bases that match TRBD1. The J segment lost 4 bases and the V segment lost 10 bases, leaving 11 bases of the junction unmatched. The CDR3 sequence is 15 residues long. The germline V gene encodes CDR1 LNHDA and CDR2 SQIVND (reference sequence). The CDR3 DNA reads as TGTGCCACCAACCCCTTAGACAGGGGGAATCAGCCCCAGCATTTT. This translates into CATNPLDRGNQPQHF.

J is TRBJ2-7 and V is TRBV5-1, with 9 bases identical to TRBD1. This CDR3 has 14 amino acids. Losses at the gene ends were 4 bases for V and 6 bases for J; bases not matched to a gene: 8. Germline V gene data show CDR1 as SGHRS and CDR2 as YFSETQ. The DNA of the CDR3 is TGCGCCAGCAGCCCCGGGACAGGGCCGGCCGAGCAGTACTTC. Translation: CASSPGTGPAEQYF.

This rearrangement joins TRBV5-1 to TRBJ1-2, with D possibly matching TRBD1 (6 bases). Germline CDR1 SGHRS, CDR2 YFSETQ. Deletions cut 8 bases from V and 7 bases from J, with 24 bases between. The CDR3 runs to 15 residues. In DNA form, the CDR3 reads TGCGCCAGTCGAACCGCACCCGACAGGAATGGTGGCTACACCTTC. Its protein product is CASRTAPDRNGGYTF.

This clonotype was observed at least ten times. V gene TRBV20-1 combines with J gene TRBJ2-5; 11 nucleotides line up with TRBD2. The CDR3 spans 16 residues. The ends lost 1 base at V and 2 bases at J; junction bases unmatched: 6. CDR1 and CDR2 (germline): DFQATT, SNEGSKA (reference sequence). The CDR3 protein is CSARGISGGEQETQYF. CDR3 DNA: TGCAGTGCTAGAGGAATTAGCGGGGGGGAACAAGAGACCCAGTACTTC.

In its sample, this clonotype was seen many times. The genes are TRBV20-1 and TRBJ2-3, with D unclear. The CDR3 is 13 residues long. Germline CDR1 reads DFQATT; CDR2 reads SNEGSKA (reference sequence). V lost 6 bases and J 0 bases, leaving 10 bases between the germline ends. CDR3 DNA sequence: TGCAGTGCAAGGCAACCCAGCACAGATACGCAGTATTTT. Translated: CSARQPSTDTQYF.

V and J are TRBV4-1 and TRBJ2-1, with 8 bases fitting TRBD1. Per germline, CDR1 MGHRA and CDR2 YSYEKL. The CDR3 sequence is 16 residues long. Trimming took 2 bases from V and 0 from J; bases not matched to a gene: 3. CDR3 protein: CASSQQGANSYNEQFF. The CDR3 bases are TGCGCCAGCAGCCAACAGGGGGCGAACTCCTACAATGAGCAGTTCTTC.

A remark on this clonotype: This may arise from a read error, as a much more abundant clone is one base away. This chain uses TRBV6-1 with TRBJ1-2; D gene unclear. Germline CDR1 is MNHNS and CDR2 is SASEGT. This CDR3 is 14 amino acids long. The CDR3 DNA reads TGTGCCAGCAGTGAATCGAGGGAAGTCTATGGCCACACCTTC. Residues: CASSESREVYGHTF.

The CDR3, as DNA: TGCAGTGCTAGACAGGGAATTTCTGACTATGGCTACACCTTC. Translated, it gives CSARQGISDYGYTF. V is TRBV20-1 and J is TRBJ1-2; tentative D call: TRBD1 (5 bases). The CDR3 extends over 14 amino acids. The V gene lost 2 bases and the J gene lost 3 bases, with 13 bases spanning the gap. CDR1 is DFQATT and CDR2 is SNEGSKA in the germline V gene (reference sequence).

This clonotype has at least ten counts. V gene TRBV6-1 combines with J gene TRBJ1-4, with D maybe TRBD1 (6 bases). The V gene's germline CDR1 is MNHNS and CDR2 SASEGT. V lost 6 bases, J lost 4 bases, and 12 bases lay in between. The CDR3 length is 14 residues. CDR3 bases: TGTGCCAGCAGAGAACAGGGTGGTAATGAAAAACTGTTTTTT. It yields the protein CASREQGGNEKLFF.

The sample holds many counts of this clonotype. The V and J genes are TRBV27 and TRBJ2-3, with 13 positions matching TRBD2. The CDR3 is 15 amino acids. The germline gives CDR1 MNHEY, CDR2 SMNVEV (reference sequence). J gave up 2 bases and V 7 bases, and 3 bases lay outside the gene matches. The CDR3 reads CASKGTSGDTDTQYF. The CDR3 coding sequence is TGTGCCAGCAAAGGGACTAGCGGGGACACAGATACGCAGTATTTT.

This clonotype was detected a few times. CDR3 loop: CSVEGTGGEKLFF. For the CDR3, the DNA is TGCAGCGTTGAAGGGACAGGGGGTGAAAAACTGTTTTTT. The rearrangement links TRBV29-1 to TRBJ1-4; 10 bases are shared with TRBD1. Trimming removed 1 base from V and 7 bases from J; junction bases left unmatched: 0. Per germline, CDR1 SQVTM and CDR2 ANQGSEA. This CDR3 is 13 amino acids long.

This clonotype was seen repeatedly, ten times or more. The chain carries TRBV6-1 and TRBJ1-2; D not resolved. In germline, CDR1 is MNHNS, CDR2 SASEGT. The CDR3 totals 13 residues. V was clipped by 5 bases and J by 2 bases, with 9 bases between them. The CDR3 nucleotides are TGTGCCAGCAGTAGTATGAGGAACTATGGCTACACCTTC. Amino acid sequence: CASSSMRNYGYTF.

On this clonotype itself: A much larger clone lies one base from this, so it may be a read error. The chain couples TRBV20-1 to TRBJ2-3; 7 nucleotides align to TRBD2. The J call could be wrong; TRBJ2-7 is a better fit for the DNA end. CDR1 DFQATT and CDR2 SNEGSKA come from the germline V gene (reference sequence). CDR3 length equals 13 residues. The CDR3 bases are TGCAGTGCCGCGAGCGGGGCCTACAATGAGCAGTACTTC. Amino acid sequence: CSAASGAYNEQYF.

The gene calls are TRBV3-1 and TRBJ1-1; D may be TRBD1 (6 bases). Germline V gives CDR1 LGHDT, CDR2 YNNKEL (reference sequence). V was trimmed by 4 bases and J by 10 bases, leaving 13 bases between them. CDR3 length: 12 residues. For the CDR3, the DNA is TGTGCCAGCAGCCTTTCTGGGGGCCCAGCTTTCTTT. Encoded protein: CASSLSGGPAFF.

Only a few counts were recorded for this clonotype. CDR3 in DNA: TGCGCCAGCAGCCAAGGAGGGGTGGTCCTCAATGAGCAGTTCTTC. Amino acids: CASSQGGVVLNEQFF. The chain employs TRBV4-1 and TRBJ2-1; D is possibly TRBD1 or TRBD2 (5 bases each). CDR1 and CDR2 from the germline V gene are MGHRA and YSYEKL. The CDR3 runs to 15 residues. V was trimmed by 1 base and J by 6 bases, leaving 13 bases between them.

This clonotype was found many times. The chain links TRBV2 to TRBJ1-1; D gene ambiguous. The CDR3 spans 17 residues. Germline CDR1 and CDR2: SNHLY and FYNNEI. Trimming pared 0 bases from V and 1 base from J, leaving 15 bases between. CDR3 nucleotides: TGTGCCAGCAGTGAAGCGCTTGTGATTAAGGGGAACACTGAAGCTTTCTTT. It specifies CASSEALVIKGNTEAFF.

CDR3 bases: TGTGCCAGCAGTATTCCGGGACAAAGGAACACTGAAGCTTTCTTT. Encoded protein: CASSIPGQRNTEAFF. The chain joins TRBV12-3 or TRBV12-4 to TRBJ1-1, with a possible D match to TRBD1 (6 bases). V dropped 5 bases and J dropped 1 base, with 14 bases sitting between them. This CDR3 has 15 residues.

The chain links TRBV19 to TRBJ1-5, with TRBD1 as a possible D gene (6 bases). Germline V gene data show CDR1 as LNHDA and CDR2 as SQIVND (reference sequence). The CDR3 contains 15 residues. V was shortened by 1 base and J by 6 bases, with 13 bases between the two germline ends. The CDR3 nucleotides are TGTGCCAGTAGTATAGCCGTTGCAGGGGCTCAGCCCCAGCATTTT. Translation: CASSIAVAGAQPQHF.

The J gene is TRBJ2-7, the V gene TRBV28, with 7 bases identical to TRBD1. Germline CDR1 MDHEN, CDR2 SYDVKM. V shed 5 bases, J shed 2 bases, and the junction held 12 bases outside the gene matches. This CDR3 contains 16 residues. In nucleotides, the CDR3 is TGTGCCAGCAGTAGCTCCGGGACAGTACCTACCTACGAGCAGTACTTC. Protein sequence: CASSSSGTVPTYEQYF.

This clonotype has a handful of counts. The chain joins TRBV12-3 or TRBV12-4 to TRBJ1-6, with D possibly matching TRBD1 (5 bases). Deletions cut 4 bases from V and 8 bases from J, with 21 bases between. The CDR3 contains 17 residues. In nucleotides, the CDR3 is TGTGCCAGCAGTTACCCACATGGGCAGGGTTCGGATTCACCCCTCCACTTT. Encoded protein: CASSYPHGQGSDSPLHF.